This entry describes one TCR beta chain. Its antigen is unknown. The junction departs from germline at one end; a sequencing error may be responsible. PCR employed 60 Vbeta and 13 Jbeta primers. Sequencing was performed with immunoSEQ multiplex PCR; in TCRdb, only in-frame clones are kept and a portion is missing. The sample has about 83,000 clones, more than 70% seen once. The entry originates in a study of cytomegalovirus exposure and HLA in healthy donors. Study results and limitations: Some TCR beta chains (around 160 of them) were listed as cytomegalovirus-associated. TCR beta sequences reportedly predicted the HLA-A and HLA-B alleles of most subjects accurately. With DRB1 most and HLA-C fewest, TCR association rates differed between HLA loci in a later analysis.

CDR3 length: 15 amino acids. From germline, CDR1 is MNHEY and CDR2 SVGAGI. The source of this sequence is a man aged 60-69 years in good health and CMV-seronegative. The J gene is TRBJ1-1, the V gene TRBV6-5, with 7 bases fitting TRBD1. Specimen: PBMCs. CDR3 amino acids: CASSNSQGGFSEAFF. CDR3 bases: TGTGCCAGCAGTAACTCCCAGGGGGGATTCAGTGAAGCTTTCTTT.